Following are 11 T cell receptor beta chains from one sample sequenced in a study of CD8+CD57+ T cells in acquired aplastic anemia (dated by TCRdb to the late 2010s). The listed sequencing device is Illumina HiSeq 2000. Genomic DNA was used as template for profiling of TCR beta VDJ combinations and CDR3 sequences. TCRdb trimmed public reads at Q25 via fastp, called clones via MiXCR and kept in-frame beta chains. Rows merge per CDR3 protein into single entries with the most common DNA and genes. The sample table lists hundreds of thousands of distinct CDR3 sequences, 70% to 85% of them with a count of one. Of the sample, 35% to 50% is held by the ten largest clones. Expansion of CD8+CD57+ cells had been shown by flow cytometry in the patients chosen for sequencing. Sequencing was carried out using sorted CD4+, CD8+, or CD8+CD57+ T cells (not recorded which) from PBMCs. These TCRs come from a human donor with aplastic anemia.

This clonotype was seen a handful of times. The chain links TRBV2 to TRBJ2-5; D unresolved. Germline CDR1 is SNHLY and CDR2 is FYNNEI. The CDR3 length is 11 residues. Trimming shortened V by 8 bases and J by 4 bases, and 8 bases separated the two germline ends. CDR3 DNA: TGTGCCAGCGGTACCGTAGAGACCCAGTACTTC. This sequence encodes CASGTVETQYF.

The V and J genes are TRBV7-2 and TRBJ2-7, with 8 nucleotides matching TRBD1. Germline CDR1 and CDR2: SGHTA and FQGNSA. The CDR3 has 16 residues. J lost 10 bases, V lost 2 bases, and 16 bases had no gene match. The CDR3 region is CASSLPGGADYADQYV. The CDR3 DNA reads as TGTGCCAGCAGCTTACCAGGGGGCGCCGACTATGCCGACCAGTACGTC.

The rearrangement joins TRBV20-1 to TRBJ2-7, with a weak D call TRBD1 (6 bases). The CDR3 totals 13 residues. Germline CDR1 DFQATT, CDR2 SNEGSKA (reference sequence). Between the trimmed V and J ends, which lost 3 bases and 6 bases, there was a span of 15 bases. The CDR3 sequence is CSARGAGTGEQYF. The CDR3 region has the DNA TGCAGTGCTAGGGGGGCAGGGACCGGCGAGCAGTACTTC.

In the case of this clonotype: The junction shows a germline mismatch at one end, possibly a read error. This sequence joins TRBV11-1 and TRBJ2-1; a weak D match, TRBD2 (5 bases). The CDR3 sequence is 16 residues long. Per germline, CDR1 SGHAT and CDR2 FQDESV (reference sequence). The chain's CDR3 is CATSMGKTEGSDEQFF. CDR3 nucleotides: TGTGCCACCAGCATGGGGAAAACCGAAGGGAGCGATGAGCAGTTCTTC.

Notes on this clonotype: The junction departs from the called germline gene at one end, perhaps through a read error. The rearrangement links TRBV7-2 to TRBJ1-5, with D uncertain. The CDR3 totals 15 residues. Germline assignment: CDR1 SGHTA and CDR2 FQGNSA. The CDR3 protein is CASSFAGLGRQHQHF. The CDR3 region has the DNA TGCGCCAGCAGCTTTGCCGGATTAGGACGTCAGCATCAGCATTTT.

The J gene is TRBJ1-2, the V gene TRBV7-2; 8 bases fit TRBD1. Germline V gene sequence: CDR1 SGHTA, CDR2 FQGNSA. J lost 8 bases, V lost 4 bases, and 6 bases had no gene match. CDR3 size: 13 residues. The CDR3 reads CASSSGQGWGYTF. The CDR3 nucleotides are TGTGCCAGCAGCTCCGGACAGGGTTGGGGCTACACCTTC.

DNA for the CDR3: TGTGCCAGCAGCTTAGCAGCGGGGAGGAGCACAGATACGCAGTATTTT. It codes for CASSLAAGRSTDTQYF. V is TRBV7-2 and J is TRBJ2-3; 7 nucleotides align to TRBD2. The CDR3 runs to 16 residues. CDR1 is SGHTA, CDR2 FQGNSA, per germline. J was trimmed by 0 bases and V by 0 bases; bases with no gene match: 3.

The V call is TRBV2, the J call TRBJ2-3; D perhaps matches TRBD2 (7 bases). V was trimmed by 4 bases and J by 11 bases, leaving 19 bases between them. The CDR3 consists of 14 residues. Germline CDR1 is SNHLY and CDR2 is FYNNEI. This CDR3 is CASSGVGGADEQYF. In nucleotides, the CDR3 is TGTGCCAGCAGTGGGGTGGGGGGGGCAGATGAGCAGTATTTT.

The chain joins TRBV15 to TRBJ2-4, with D unclear. This CDR3 contains 14 residues. Germline V gives CDR1 LNHNV, CDR2 YYDKDF (reference sequence). The germline V and J ends were trimmed by 1 base and 13 bases, with 17 bases remaining between them. This CDR3 is CATSRGRAQDTQYF. In DNA, the CDR3 is TGTGCCACCAGCAGAGGCCGCGCGCAAGACACCCAGTACTTC.

The J gene is TRBJ1-1, the V gene TRBV7-9; possibly TRBD1 for D (5 bases). The V and J ends lost 5 bases and 8 bases respectively, with 24 bases between them. The CDR3 spans 16 residues. Germline assignment: CDR1 SEHNR and CDR2 FQNEAQ (reference sequence). The CDR3 here is CASSIRDSYGAGEAFF. Here the CDR3 DNA reads TGTGCCAGCAGCATCCGGGATAGCTACGGGGCCGGCGAAGCTTTCTTT.

As regards this clonotype: The conserved final phenylalanine or tryptophan is absent from the CDR3, which likely points to a read error. The DNA is omitted, as the CDR3 cannot be located on it reliably, and the CDR3 follows TCRdb's listing. The rearrangement uses TRBV19 and TRBJ2-1; the DNA was not compared with TRBD2, the D call given in the table. The CDR3 extends over 16 residues, inclusive of both ends. Germline V gene sequence: CDR1 LNHDA, CDR2 SQIVND (reference sequence). CDR3 loop: CASSIHSGAYNEQLFV.